Listed below are T cell receptor beta chains from one sample, sequenced in a study of T cells after yellow fever vaccination. In TCRdb, the 5' RACE reads were re-called with MiXCR into one record per CDR3 protein. Here the sample spans about 580,000 distinct CDR3 sequences, about a sixth being singletons. Sequencing used PBMCs, obtained 5 to 6 days after the first yellow fever vaccination. The source of these receptors is a man aged 18 to 30 who received the YFV17D yellow fever vaccine. CDR3s include the opening cysteine and the closing phenylalanine or tryptophan. The D gene is left open where the match is weak. The size field is filled for only some rows; it gives once, few, many or a size class.

v_gene	d_gene	j_gene	abundance	CDR3aa	CDR3nt
TRBV4-3	.	TRBJ1-3	.	CASSQDRGTSGNTIYF	TGCGCCAGCAGCCAAGATCGAGGAACCTCTGGAAACACCATATATTTT
TRBV20-1	TRBD2	TRBJ2-2	.	CSATSGTSGAGELFF	TGCAGTGCTACATCCGGGACTAGCGGGGCCGGGGAGCTGTTTTTT
TRBV5-1	.	TRBJ1-1	.	CASSLYGDTEAFF	TGCGCCAGCAGCTTGTACGGGGACACTGAAGCTTTCTTT
TRBV5-4	TRBD2	TRBJ2-1	.	CAAASAGGNYNEQFF	TGTGCAGCAGCCTCTGCGGGGGGAAACTACAATGAGCAGTTCTTC
TRBV20-1	.	TRBJ2-1	.	CSAGGHEQFF	TGCAGTGCTGGTGGGCATGAGCAGTTCTTC
TRBV5-4	.	TRBJ1-1	few	CASSLEQGPPIDTEAFF	TGTGCCAGCAGCTTGGAACAGGGCCCCCCAATTGATACTGAAGCTTTCTTT
TRBV20-1	.	TRBJ1-1	.	CSARGTLNTEAFF	TGCAGTGCGCGCGGGACACTCAACACTGAAGCTTTCTTT
TRBV7-2	.	TRBJ2-2	.	CASNGGSTGELFF	TGTGCCAGCAACGGAGGGTCTACCGGGGAGCTGTTTTTT
TRBV6-2/TRBV6-3	.	TRBJ2-7	.	CASSPRDHEQYF	TGTGCCAGCAGCCCCAGGGACCACGAGCAGTACTTC
TRBV6-5	.	TRBJ1-1	few	CASSRYTEAFF	TGTGCCAGCAGTCGCTACACTGAAGCTTTCTTT
TRBV5-1	TRBD1	TRBJ1-2	many	CASSLGDRNYGYTF	TGCGCCAGCAGCTTGGGGGACAGAAACTATGGCTACACCTTC
TRBV7-3	TRBD2	TRBJ2-2	few	CASSLAGGVDTGELFF	TGTGCCAGCAGCCTAGCGGGGGGGGTTGACACCGGGGAGCTGTTTTTT
TRBV20-1	.	TRBJ2-5	.	CSAWGLLSDQETQYF	TGCAGTGCTTGGGGGCTTCTCAGCGACCAAGAGACCCAGTACTTC
TRBV7-2	TRBD1	TRBJ1-3	few	CASSQGGDRGNTIYF	TGTGCCAGCAGCCAGGGCGGGGACAGGGGAAACACCATATATTTT
TRBV2	.	TRBJ1-5	many	CASNDFGNQPQHF	TGTGCCAGCAATGATTTTGGCAATCAGCCCCAGCATTTT
TRBV7-6	.	TRBJ2-1	.	CASSLGVWTEYNEQFF	TGTGCCAGCAGCTTAGGAGTTTGGACCGAATACAATGAGCAGTTCTTC
TRBV7-9	.	TRBJ1-2	.	CASSYPGRPSYGYTF	TGTGCCAGTAGCTACCCGGGACGGCCTTCCTATGGCTACACCTTC
TRBV27	.	TRBJ1-5	few	CASSRGRDSNQPQHF	TGTGCCAGCAGCCGCGGACGGGATAGCAATCAGCCCCAGCATTTT
TRBV5-4	TRBD2	TRBJ2-7	.	CASSATSGRSYEQYF	TGTGCCAGCAGCGCTACTAGCGGGCGGTCCTACGAGCAGTACTTC
TRBV20-1	.	TRBJ1-1	.	CSARASYKNTEAFF	TGCAGTGCTAGAGCGAGCTACAAGAACACTGAAGCTTTCTTT
TRBV29-1	TRBD1	TRBJ1-2	few	CSVGTGGADYGYTF	TGCAGCGTGGGGACAGGGGGCGCGGACTATGGCTACACCTTC
TRBV10-3	.	TRBJ2-3	.	CAISNLPNTDTQYF	TGTGCCATCAGCAACTTACCGAATACAGATACGCAGTATTTT
TRBV7-2	TRBD1	TRBJ2-1	many	CASSPTETGNKFF	TGTGCCAGCAGCCCCACCGAGACAGGGAATAAGTTCTTC
TRBV7-2	.	TRBJ1-3	.	CASSPDPPPGNTIYF	TGTGCCAGCAGCCCCGACCCCCCTCCTGGAAACACCATATATTTT
TRBV5-1	TRBD2	TRBJ2-6	few	CASETGTMSSGANVLTF	TGCGCCAGCGAGACCGGGACTATGAGCTCTGGGGCCAACGTCCTGACTTTC
TRBV29-1	.	TRBJ2-1	few	CSVDNEQFF	TGCAGCGTTGACAATGAGCAGTTCTTC
TRBV4-3	.	TRBJ1-2	.	CASSQGPGIYGYTF	TGCGCCAGCAGCCAAGGACCGGGGATATATGGCTACACCTTC
TRBV6-2/TRBV6-3	TRBD1	TRBJ2-1	.	CASSRQGTGTLNNEQFF	TGTGCCAGCAGTCGACAGGGGACAGGGACCCTAAACAATGAGCAGTTCTTC